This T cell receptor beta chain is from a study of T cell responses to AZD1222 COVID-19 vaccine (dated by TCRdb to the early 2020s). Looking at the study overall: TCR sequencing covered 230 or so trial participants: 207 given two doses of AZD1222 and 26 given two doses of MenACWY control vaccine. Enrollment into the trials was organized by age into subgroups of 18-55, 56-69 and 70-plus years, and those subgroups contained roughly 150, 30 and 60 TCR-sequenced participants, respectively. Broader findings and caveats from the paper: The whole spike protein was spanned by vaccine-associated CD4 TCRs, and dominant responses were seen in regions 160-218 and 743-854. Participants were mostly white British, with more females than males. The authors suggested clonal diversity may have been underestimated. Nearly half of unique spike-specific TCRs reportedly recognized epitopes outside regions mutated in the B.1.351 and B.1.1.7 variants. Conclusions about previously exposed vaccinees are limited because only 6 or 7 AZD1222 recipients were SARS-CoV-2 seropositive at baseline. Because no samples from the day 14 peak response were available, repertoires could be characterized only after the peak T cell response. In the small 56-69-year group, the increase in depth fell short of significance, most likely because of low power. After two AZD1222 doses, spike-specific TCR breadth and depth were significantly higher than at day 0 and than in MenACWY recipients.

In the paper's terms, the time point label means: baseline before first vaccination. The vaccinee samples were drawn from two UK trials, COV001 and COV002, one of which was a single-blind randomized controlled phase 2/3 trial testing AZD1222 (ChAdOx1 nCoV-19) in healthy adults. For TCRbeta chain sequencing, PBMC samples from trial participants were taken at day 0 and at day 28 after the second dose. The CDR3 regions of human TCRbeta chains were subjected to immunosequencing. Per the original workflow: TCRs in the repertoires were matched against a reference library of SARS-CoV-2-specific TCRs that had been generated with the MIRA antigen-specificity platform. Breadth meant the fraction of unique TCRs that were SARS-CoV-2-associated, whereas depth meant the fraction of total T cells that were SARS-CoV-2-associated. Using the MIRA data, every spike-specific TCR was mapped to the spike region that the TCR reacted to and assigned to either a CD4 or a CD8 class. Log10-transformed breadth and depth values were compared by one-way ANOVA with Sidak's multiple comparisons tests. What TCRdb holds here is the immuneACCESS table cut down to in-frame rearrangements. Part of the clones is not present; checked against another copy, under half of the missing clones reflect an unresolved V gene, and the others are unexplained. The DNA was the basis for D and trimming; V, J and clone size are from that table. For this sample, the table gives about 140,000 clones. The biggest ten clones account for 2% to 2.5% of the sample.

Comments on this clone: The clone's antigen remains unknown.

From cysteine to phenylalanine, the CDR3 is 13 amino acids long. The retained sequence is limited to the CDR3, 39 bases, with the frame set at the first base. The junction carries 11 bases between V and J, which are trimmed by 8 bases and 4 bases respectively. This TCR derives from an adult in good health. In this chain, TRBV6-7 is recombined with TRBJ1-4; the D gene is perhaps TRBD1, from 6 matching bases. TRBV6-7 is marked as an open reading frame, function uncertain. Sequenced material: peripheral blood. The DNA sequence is TGTGCCAGCGCTTCCAGGGGTAATGAAAAACTGTTTTTT. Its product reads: CASASRGNEKLFF.